This T cell receptor (beta chain) comes out of a study of blood T cells in healthy people across ages (dated by TCRdb to 2014 to 2015). At the level of the whole study: In model experiments, template switching captured roughly one uniquely barcoded TCR beta cDNA molecule for every two T cells. Using deep sequencing normalized with unique cDNA molecular identifiers, the study measured how TCR beta repertoire diversity changes with age. Donors were grouped into four age groups: young (average approximately 15 years), middle-aged (roughly 37), aged (over 55) and long-lived (less than 85). To avoid experimental bias, donors of different ages were randomly spread across the sequencing lanes. Two additional independent replicas of 1 million unique cDNA reads from the same blood draw were analyzed for two donors (one aged 18 to 30 and one aged 80 or older).

V loses 1 base of germline sequence and J loses 2 bases, and the interval between the two ends is 14 bases. Per the germline V gene (reference sequence), DFQATT is the CDR1 and SNEGSKA is the CDR2. Its CDR3 holds 15 amino acids, cysteine through phenylalanine. Only the CDR3 portion is preserved as DNA: 45 bases, with reading frame beginning at the first base. As concerns this clonotype: Its cognate antigen has yet to be identified. Nothing much larger sits one base from this clone, and base qualities are not available.

The receptor library was made with 5' RACE. The second PCR ran for roughly 7 to 11 cycles and used a J-beta primer mix along with a sample-barcoded 5' primer. Each TCR beta cDNA molecule received a unique molecular identifier from a template-switch 5' adaptor carrying 12 random nucleotides. Each sample yielded at least 3 million CDR3-containing paired-end reads. All of the RNA was converted into first-strand cDNA using the Mint cDNA synthesis kit, with a TRBC-specific oligonucleotide serving as the primer. Following uracil-DNA glycosylase treatment, all cDNA underwent a first 18-cycle PCR with the universal primers M1SS and BC2_uni_R. In the source study's methods: Normalization of each sample was performed by random selection of 1 million high-quality reads, each carrying a distinct molecular identifier. Instead of being binned into consensus sequences, reads that shared molecular identifiers were thrown out. CDR3 identification, clonotype clustering and error correction used MiTCR with a Q25 quality threshold and the strictest error-elimination algorithm. Lower-bound total TCR beta diversity was estimated with a nonparametric unseen species model using Euler transformation. TCRdb itself trimmed the public reads at Q25 with fastp, ran MiXCR and retained productive beta chains. Rows with a matching CDR3 protein are joined into one entry that keeps the most common DNA and genes. TCRdb, rather than the study authors, made the V and J calls. The sample data list around 1,800,000 distinct CDR3 sequences, and around 40% of these were observed just once. Clones ranked in the top ten supply 23% of the sample.

Points the paper makes about the study in general: Estimates of total diversity from one million sequenced T cells were regarded as lower bounds and underestimates. Bulk unsorted PBMC profiling prevented conclusive comparison of naive and antigen-experienced compartments. The long-lived group showed more naive CD4+ T cells, fewer expanded clones and increased TCR diversity than the aged group, suggesting age selection. Observed TCR beta diversity correlated strongly with the percentage of naive T cells measured by flow cytometry. Observed TCR beta diversity per million T cells fell roughly linearly with age, and a significant reduction was already apparent by age approximately 41. Donor CMV infection status was unknown, potentially confounding age-related changes in expanded clonotypes.

The roughly 38 donors, aged about 6 to 95 years, were systemically healthy Caucasian individuals from Russia. Each donor gave 8 to 10 milliliters of peripheral blood, drawn into EDTA-treated Vacutainer tubes. Ficoll-Paque density-gradient centrifugation was used to isolate PBMCs, with at least 6.5 million per sample. Total RNA was extracted from PBMCs with Trizol reagent, with at least 6 micrograms obtained per sample. Naive CD45RAhigh/CD27high T cell percentages were measured by flow cytometry on a PBMC aliquot from every donor. The sequenced sample consisted of blood. The TCR originated in a human donor in good health. The rearranged segments are TRBV20-1 and TRBJ1-1; no D gene call is confident. The CDR3 region has the sequence CSARVFGQANTEAFF. The nucleotides read TGCAGTGCTAGAGTTTTTGGGCAGGCCAACACTGAAGCTTTCTTT.